This T cell receptor (beta chain) comes out of a study of cytomegalovirus exposure and HLA in healthy donors. This clone was seen a single time. Assay: immunoSEQ multiplex PCR; the TCRdb copy retains only in-frame clones and omits some. The sample lists 85,000 to 120,000 clones, 88% occurring once. The CDR3 covers 15 residues. Germline assignment: CDR1 MNHNS and CDR2 SASEGT. Trimming left V 1 base short and J 3 bases short, with 11 bases between. The J gene is TRBJ2-3, the V gene TRBV6-1, with D uncertain. The TCR originated in a woman younger than 30 in good health and CMV-seropositive. Source material: PBMCs. CDR3 nucleotides: TGTGCCAGCAGTGAAGTAAAACGGTGGACAGATACGCAGTATTTT. Protein sequence: CASSEVKRWTDTQYF.